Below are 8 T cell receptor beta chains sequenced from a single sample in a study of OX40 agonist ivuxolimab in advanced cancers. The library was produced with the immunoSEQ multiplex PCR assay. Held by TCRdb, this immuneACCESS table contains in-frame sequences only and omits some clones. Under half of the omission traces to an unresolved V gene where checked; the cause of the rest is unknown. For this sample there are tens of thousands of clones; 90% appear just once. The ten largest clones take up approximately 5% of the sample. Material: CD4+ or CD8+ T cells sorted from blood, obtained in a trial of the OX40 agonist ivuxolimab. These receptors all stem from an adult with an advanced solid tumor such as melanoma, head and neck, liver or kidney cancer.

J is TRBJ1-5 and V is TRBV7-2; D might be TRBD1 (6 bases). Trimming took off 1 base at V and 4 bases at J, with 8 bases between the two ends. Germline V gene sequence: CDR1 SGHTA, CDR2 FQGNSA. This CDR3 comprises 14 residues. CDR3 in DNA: TGTGCCAGCAGCTTAGGGGACATAAATCAGCCCCAGCATTTT. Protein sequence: CASSLGDINQPQHF.

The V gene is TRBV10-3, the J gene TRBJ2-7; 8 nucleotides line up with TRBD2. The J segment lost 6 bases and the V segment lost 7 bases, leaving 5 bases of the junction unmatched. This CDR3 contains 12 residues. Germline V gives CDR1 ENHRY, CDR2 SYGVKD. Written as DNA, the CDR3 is TGTGCCATCACTCGCGGGGGGAGCGAGCAGTACTTC. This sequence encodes CAITRGGSEQYF.

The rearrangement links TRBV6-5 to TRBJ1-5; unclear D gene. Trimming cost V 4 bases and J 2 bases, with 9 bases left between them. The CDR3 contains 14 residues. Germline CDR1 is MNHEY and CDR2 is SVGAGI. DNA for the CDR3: TGTGCCAGCAGTTCTAGGGAAGGCAATCAGCCCCAGCATTTT. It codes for CASSSREGNQPQHF.

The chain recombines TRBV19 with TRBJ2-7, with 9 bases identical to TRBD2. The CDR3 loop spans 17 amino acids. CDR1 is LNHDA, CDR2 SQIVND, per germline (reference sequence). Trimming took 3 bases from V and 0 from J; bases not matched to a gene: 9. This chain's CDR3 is CASSIGSGSGGSYEQYF. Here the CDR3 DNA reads TGTGCCAGTAGTATCGGTAGCGGGAGCGGAGGCTCCTACGAGCAGTACTTC.

Written as DNA, the CDR3 is TGTGCCAGCAGTCCTCTAGTCCGGGCGGATACGCAGTATTTT. It translates to CASSPLVRADTQYF. This chain links TRBV28 with TRBJ2-3; no definite D call. Between the trimmed V and J ends, which lost 5 bases and 6 bases, there was a span of 15 bases. Germline V gene lookup returns CDR1 MDHEN and CDR2 SYDVKM. The CDR3 is 14 amino acids.

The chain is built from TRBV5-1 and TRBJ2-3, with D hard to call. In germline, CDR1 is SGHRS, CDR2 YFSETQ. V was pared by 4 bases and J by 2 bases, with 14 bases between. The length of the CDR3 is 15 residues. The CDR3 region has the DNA TGCGCCAGCAGCCCGCCCGGCCCCGACACAGATACGCAGTATTTT. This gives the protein CASSPPGPDTDTQYF. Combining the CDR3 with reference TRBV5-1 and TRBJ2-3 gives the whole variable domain KAGVTQTPRYLIKTRGQQVTLSCSPISGHRSVSWYQQTPGQGLQFLFEYFSETQRNKGNFPGRFSGRQFSNSRSEMNVSTLELGDSALYLCASSPPGPDTDTQYFGPGTRLTVL.

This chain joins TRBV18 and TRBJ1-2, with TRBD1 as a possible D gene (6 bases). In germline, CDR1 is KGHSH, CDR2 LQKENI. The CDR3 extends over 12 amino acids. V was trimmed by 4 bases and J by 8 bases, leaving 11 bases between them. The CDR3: CASSRDQGGYTF. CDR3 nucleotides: TGTGCCAGCTCACGGGACCAGGGGGGCTACACCTTC.

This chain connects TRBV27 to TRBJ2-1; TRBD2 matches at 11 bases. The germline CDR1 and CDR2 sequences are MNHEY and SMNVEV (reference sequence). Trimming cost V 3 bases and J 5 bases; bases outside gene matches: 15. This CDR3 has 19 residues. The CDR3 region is CASSFRLAGPVNSDNEQFF. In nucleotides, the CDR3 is TGTGCCAGCAGTTTCAGACTAGCGGGGCCTGTAAACAGCGACAATGAGCAGTTCTTC.